Each of the 15 T cell receptor beta chains below was sequenced from the same sample in a study of blood T cells in healthy people across ages. PCR was performed a second time for roughly 7 to 12 cycles using a sample-barcoded 5' primer and a J-beta primer mix. MiXCR, run by TCRdb on the 5' RACE reads, gives a single entry per CDR3 protein. The table lists hundreds of thousands of distinct CDR3 sequences, roughly 47% of them singletons, with 20% to 25% in the top ten. Material: blood. These receptors all stem from a woman aged 60-75 years in good health.

This clonotype came up a few times. This chain joins TRBV6-5 and TRBJ2-5; 9 nucleotides agree with TRBD1. The CDR3 totals 16 residues. CDR1 is MNHEY, CDR2 SVGAGI, per germline. The ends lost 0 bases at V and 11 bases at J; junction bases unmatched: 13. CDR3 DNA sequence: TGTGCCAGCAGTTACTCGCTGGGACAGGGTGTCAATGAGCAGTACTTC. Protein: CASSYSLGQGVNEQYF.

The sample holds many counts of this clonotype. This sequence joins TRBV6-5 and TRBJ2-1; a weak D match, TRBD2 (6 bases). Between the trimmed V and J ends, which lost 2 bases and 7 bases, there was a span of 15 bases. Germline V gene data show CDR1 as MNHEY and CDR2 as SVGAGI. CDR3 length: 15 amino acids. This CDR3 is CASSYGTRKTNEQFF. The CDR3 coding sequence is TGTGCCAGCAGTTACGGGACTCGGAAAACGAATGAGCAGTTCTTC.

The J gene is TRBJ2-5, the V gene TRBV29-1; 7 bases align to TRBD1. The CDR3 length is 15 residues. V dropped 0 bases and J dropped 5; count of bases not matched to a gene: 9. Germline lookup yields CDR1 SQVTM and CDR2 ANQGSEA. The CDR3 DNA reads as TGCAGCGTTGAAGATCTCACAGGGGTCCCTGAGACCCAGTACTTC. Translated, it gives CSVEDLTGVPETQYF.

V usage is TRBV14 and J usage is TRBJ2-1; 10 bases are shared with TRBD1. The better agreement between TRBJ2-7 and the DNA end casts doubt on the J call. Germline V lookup: CDR1 SGHDN, CDR2 FVKESK. The CDR3 is 17 residues long. CDR3 in DNA: TGTGCCAGCAGACCCCTCGCCGGGACAGGGGAGTACAATGAGCAGTACTTC. Protein sequence: CASRPLAGTGEYNEQYF.

This clonotype was detected only once. The chain couples TRBV20-1 to TRBJ1-5; perhaps TRBD1 as D (6 bases). Germline V gene data show CDR1 as DFQATT and CDR2 as SNEGSKA (reference sequence). V gave up 5 bases and J gave up 7 bases, with 12 bases separating them. This CDR3 contains 12 residues. CDR3 region: CSAGQLGQPQHF. The CDR3, as DNA: TGCAGTGCTGGACAGTTGGGACAGCCCCAGCATTTT.

The chain joins TRBV24-1 to TRBJ2-1, with D tentatively TRBD1 (7 bases). The CDR3 sequence is 15 residues long. The V gene lost 0 bases and the J gene lost 8 bases, with 13 bases spanning the gap. Germline CDR1 KGHDR, CDR2 SFDVKD. The CDR3 loop reads CATSDLQGGGDEQFF. The DNA for the CDR3 is TGTGCCACCAGTGATTTGCAGGGGGGTGGGGATGAGCAGTTCTTC.

This chain uses TRBV15 with TRBJ1-1, with D possibly being TRBD1 (5 bases). Trimming took off 2 bases at V and 0 bases at J, with 10 bases between the two ends. Germline V lookup: CDR1 LNHNV, CDR2 YYDKDF (reference sequence). CDR3 length: 15 amino acids. CDR3 region: CATSRQGRVNTEAFF. DNA for the CDR3: TGTGCCACCAGCAGACAGGGTCGGGTGAACACTGAAGCTTTCTTT. Together with reference TRBV15 and TRBJ1-1, the CDR3 gives the full variable domain: DAMVIQNPRYQVTQFGKPVTLSCSQTLNHNVMYWYQQKSSQAPKLLFHYYDKDFNNEADTPDNFQSRRPNTSFCFLDIRSPGLGDTAMYLCATSRQGRVNTEAFFGQGTRLTVV.

This chain connects TRBV2 to TRBJ2-1; D is unclear. Germline assignment: CDR1 SNHLY and CDR2 FYNNEI. The CDR3 spans 11 residues. Trimming left V 6 bases short and J 6 bases short, with 6 bases between. The CDR3 is CASRFSNEQFF. The CDR3 DNA reads TGTGCCAGCAGGTTCTCCAATGAGCAGTTCTTC.

The chain couples TRBV7-2 to TRBJ2-7; D unclear. This CDR3 contains 14 residues. Trimming left V 3 bases short and J 2 bases short, with 11 bases between. Per germline, CDR1 SGHTA and CDR2 FQGNSA. The CDR3 DNA sequence: TGTGCCAGCAGCTTTCTGGGTCTCACCTACGAGCAGTACTTC. Translating gives CASSFLGLTYEQYF.

CDR3 residues: CASSERTGNTEAFF. In DNA form, the CDR3 reads TGTGCCAGCAGCGAAAGGACAGGGAACACTGAAGCTTTCTTT. The chain carries TRBV9 and TRBJ1-1, with 7 nucleotides matching TRBD1. Germline loops: CDR1 SGDLS, CDR2 YYNGEE. There are 14 residues in the CDR3. V shed 3 bases and J 1 base; nucleotides not matched to a gene: 3.

This chain connects TRBV20-1 to TRBJ2-5, with D uncertain. The CDR3 sequence is 14 residues long. The germline V and J ends were trimmed by 2 bases and 2 bases, with 12 bases remaining between them. The germline V gene has CDR1 DFQATT and CDR2 SNEGSKA (reference sequence). The CDR3 sequence: CSARSPQTQETQYF. The CDR3 region has the DNA TGCAGTGCTAGATCGCCCCAGACTCAAGAGACCCAGTACTTC.

A word on this clonotype: Germline is not matched at one junction end, which may reflect a read error. CDR3 residues: CTSSLAGTGNTDTQYF. Written as DNA, the CDR3 is TGTACCAGCAGCTTAGCCGGGACAGGGAACACAGATACGCAGTATTTT. This chain uses TRBV7-6 with TRBJ2-3, with 9 bases matching TRBD1. Looked up from germline, CDR1 is SGHVS and CDR2 is FNYEAQ. CDR3 length: 16 residues.

Points on this clonotype: This may be a read error: a much more frequent sequence differs by one nucleotide. V is TRBV5-1 and J is TRBJ2-1; the D gene is possibly TRBD2 (6 bases). This CDR3 contains 12 residues. Germline V gives CDR1 SGHRS, CDR2 YFSETQ. DNA of the CDR3: TGCGCCAGCAACTTGGGAGGTTATGAGCAGTTCTTC. This codes for CASNLGGYEQFF. The full variable domain, with the rest looked up from reference TRBV5-1 and TRBJ2-1, is KAGVTQTPRYLIKTRGQQVTLSCSPISGHRSVSWYQQTPGQGLQFLFEYFSETQRNKGNFPGRFSGRQFSNSRSEMNVSTLELGDSALYLCASNLGGYEQFFGPGTRLTVL.

The V and J genes are TRBV20-1 and TRBJ2-7; unclear D gene. Germline V gene data show CDR1 as DFQATT and CDR2 as SNEGSKA (reference sequence). V was cut by 6 bases and J by 0 bases, with 15 bases left in between. The CDR3 has 14 residues. CDR3 amino acids: CSATTRVSSYEQYF. The CDR3 DNA is TGCAGTGCCACGACTCGGGTTAGCTCCTACGAGCAGTACTTC.

A few counts support this clonotype. The chain recombines TRBV9 with TRBJ2-1; tentatively, D is TRBD2 (6 bases). Germline-derived CDR1 and CDR2 are SGDLS and YYNGEE. CDR3 length: 14 amino acids. Trimming shortened V by 3 bases and J by 9 bases, and 16 bases separated the two germline ends. CDR3 protein: CASSDLRGGVEQFF. CDR3 nucleotide sequence: TGTGCCAGCAGCGATTTGCGCGGAGGGGTTGAGCAGTTCTTC.